The rows below give T cell receptor beta chains drawn from one sample of a study of blood T cell repertoires in COVID-19. The method was immunoSEQ multiplex PCR; TCRdb's version includes in-frame clones alone and lacks a portion of them. The data contain around 45,000 clones, about 90% of them singletons. The sequencing sample was made of peripheral blood. The receptors here all came from a man between 65 and 80 years old with active COVID-19. Each CDR3 is given with its conserved first and last residue. A D gene is named only where the DNA matches it firmly.

d_gene: NA
j_gene: TRBJ1-6
v_gene: TRBV28
CDR3aa: CASRVGTTSPLHF

d_gene: TRBD1
j_gene: TRBJ2-7
v_gene: TRBV11-3
CDR3aa: CASSLDPDRGLSSGYEQYF

d_gene: NA
j_gene: TRBJ2-3
v_gene: TRBV18
CDR3aa: CASSPPVADTQYF

d_gene: NA
j_gene: TRBJ2-2
v_gene: TRBV4-1
CDR3aa: CASSQRPPGSNTGELFF

d_gene: NA
j_gene: TRBJ2-1
v_gene: TRBV9
CDR3aa: CASSGSLYRTDEQFF

d_gene: NA
j_gene: TRBJ1-1
v_gene: TRBV12-3/TRBV12-4
CDR3aa: CASSSSFEAFF

d_gene: NA
j_gene: TRBJ1-2
v_gene: TRBV3-1/TRBV3-2
CDR3aa: CASSQGLVANYGYTF

d_gene: NA
j_gene: TRBJ1-5
v_gene: TRBV6-1
CDR3aa: CASSDLVQNNQPQHF

d_gene: NA
j_gene: TRBJ1-5
v_gene: TRBV6-2/TRBV6-3
CDR3aa: CASSYSLSTVYSNQPQHF

d_gene: NA
j_gene: TRBJ1-2
v_gene: TRBV19
CDR3aa: CASSLYQGDGYTF

d_gene: TRBD2
j_gene: TRBJ2-3
v_gene: TRBV30
CDR3aa: CAGTGTSGADTQYF

d_gene: NA
j_gene: TRBJ1-1
v_gene: TRBV28
CDR3aa: CASPGTGQQSAAFF

d_gene: TRBD1
j_gene: TRBJ1-2
v_gene: TRBV24-1
CDR3aa: CATSDYRGGGYTF

d_gene: NA
j_gene: TRBJ2-5
v_gene: TRBV7-6
CDR3aa: CASSPNPDSQETQYF

d_gene: TRBD2
j_gene: TRBJ2-3
v_gene: TRBV6-5
CDR3aa: CASSRAGANTDTQYF

d_gene: NA
j_gene: TRBJ2-5
v_gene: TRBV7-3
CDR3aa: CASSLNGGGKETQYF

d_gene: TRBD1
j_gene: TRBJ1-6
v_gene: TRBV5-6
CDR3aa: CASSFLDRGGSPLHF

d_gene: TRBD2
j_gene: TRBJ2-3
v_gene: TRBV5-1
CDR3aa: CASSTSGLGGTQYF